This TCR beta chain is from a study of blood T cell repertoires in COVID-19 (TCRdb year 2020). For the wider study: The collaborator samples originated in the United States, Italy and Spain and spanned the acute and convalescent phases of COVID-19. The material from the prospective study consisted of cDNA or gDNA derived from T cells, B-cell-depleted T cells, or PBMCs. Deeply sampled blood TCRbeta repertoires from subjects exposed to, actively infected with, or recovered from COVID-19 were included in the dataset. The repertoires were released in a freely available public database meant as a resource for research on the immune response to SARS-CoV-2. The samples were drawn from two sources: the first 160 participants of the ongoing ImmuneRACE study, and over 950 subjects contributed by 6 global collaborators. Sample metadata almost always included a de-identified subject ID, COVID-19 status, age in years and sex. Where available, HLA class I and class II types were obtained from metadata supplied by the sample provider rather than from assay-based typing. Summary of the overall study and its limitations: How much clinical and demographic metadata was included differed by source and by participant, and the metadata was provided uncurated.

With respect to this clone: It lacks a known antigen. It has no much larger one-base neighbor in the sample; base qualities were not kept.

Reading the germline V gene gives CDR1 MGHRA and CDR2 YSYEKL. Relative to germline, V is missing 2 bases and J is missing 11 bases, with 10 bases of the junction outside any gene match. The CDR3 numbers 15 residues from cysteine through phenylalanine. Only the CDR3 part of the read is kept: 45 bases, read in frame from the first base. Each collaborating institution followed its own protocols to collect whole blood in K2EDTA tubes. For TCRbeta analysis, collaborators shipped samples in one of three forms: frozen whole blood, isolated PBMCs, or DNA extracted from either of those sample types. TCRbeta CDR3 regions were amplified from genomic DNA by means of the immunoSEQ Assay, a bias-controlled multiplex PCR. The study's own analysis went as follows. Within the assay, amplification of reference gene primers was used to estimate how many nucleated cells each sample contained. To quantify the absolute abundance of each unique TCRbeta CDR3 rearrangement, sequence reads were collapsed and filtered. For each sample, productive Simpson clonality was calculated as the square root of Simpson's diversity index across productive rearrangements. TCRdb provides this immuneACCESS table in a form limited to in-frame rearrangements. Some clones are lacking; in checked studies, under half of them reflect an unresolved V gene, and why the rest are absent is not known. The DNA was the basis for D and trimming; V, J and clone size are from that table. The sample records 250,000 to 300,000 clones, approximately 85% of which are singletons. 5.1% of the sample rests with the top ten.

The chain is assembled from TRBV4-1 and TRBJ2-3, with 10 junctional bases fitting TRBD1. The TCR comes from a middle-aged man with active or convalescent COVID-19. The sample consisted of peripheral blood. The nucleotides are TGCGCCAGCAGCCAATGGGACAGGGGAACTCACGGGCAGTATTTT. This yields the protein CASSQWDRGTHGQYF.